These T cell receptor beta chains were read from a single sample in a study of control samples from healthy donors and cancer patients. The data were produced by immunoSEQ multiplex PCR, yet TCRdb's version contains in-frame clones alone and is incomplete. The sample comprises about 120,000 clones, roughly 90% of which are singletons, and 40% rests with the top ten. Sequences were obtained from blood. The receptors originated from a middle-aged man in good health. The CDR3 runs from the conserved cysteine through the conserved F or W. The size entry is marked missing in some rows and otherwise reads once, few, many or a size class.

j_call cdr3_length clone_size v_call cdr3_aa
TRBJ1-2 15 once TRBV5-1 CASSLDGEANYGYTF
TRBJ1-5 13 - TRBV19 CASSRGPLQPQHF
TRBJ1-5 16 - TRBV15 CATSRDGQVSYQPQHF
TRBJ1-1 16 once TRBV4-3 CASSQGHSVMNTEAFF
TRBJ1-1 13 - TRBV29-1 CSVVDRVRAEAFF
TRBJ1-2 13 - TRBV2 CASRPRGPWGYTF
TRBJ2-7 13 - TRBV3-1/TRBV3-2 CASSYRGLYEQYF
TRBJ1-5 16 - TRBV25-1 CASSEYGGAGNQPQHF
TRBJ2-2 16 - TRBV6-6 CASSQRAGGRTGELFF
TRBJ1-1 15 - TRBV5-1 CASSSAVGANTEAFF
TRBJ2-3 18 - TRBV27 CASSLPSPGLAGKDTQYF
TRBJ2-1 19 - TRBV19 CASSIAWGLGGRVYNEQFF
TRBJ2-5 12 - TRBV18 CASSSDRGTQYF
TRBJ1-2 15 many TRBV11-2 CASSSRPLANYGYTF
TRBJ1-4 12 - TRBV6-2/TRBV6-3 CASSYKAEKLFF
TRBJ1-5 14 - TRBV11-2 CASSNDRGHQPQHF
TRBJ2-2 16 once TRBV7-8 CASSLNPRGNTGELFF
TRBJ2-7 17 - TRBV4-2 CASSQDSTSGPSYEQYF
TRBJ2-3 14 - TRBV5-1 CASRDISDTDTQYF
TRBJ2-2 14 - TRBV19 CASSAGRGVGELFF
TRBJ2-2 13 - TRBV6-2/TRBV6-3 CASSYLGPGELFF
TRBJ1-1 14 - TRBV14 CASSQDSLNTEAFF
TRBJ2-3 16 - TRBV15 CATSRATSGFPDTQYF
TRBJ1-5 13 - TRBV6-2/TRBV6-3 CASSYSVRQPQHF
TRBJ2-3 14 - TRBV29-1 CSAQGQARGDTQYF
TRBJ1-5 14 - TRBV27 CASSLKTKGQPQHF
TRBJ1-4 14 - TRBV25-1 CASSELGQGRKLFF
TRBJ2-2 19 once TRBV11-2 CASSLGRLAAFPGTGELFF
TRBJ2-2 17 - TRBV30 CAWIAGDYRRDTGELFF
TRBJ1-2 14 - TRBV6-5 CASSSRPTGYGYTF